This T cell receptor (beta chain) was recorded in a study of T cells in localized non-small cell lung cancer. Trimming took 5 bases from V and 4 from J; bases not matched to a gene: 8. Germline CDR1 and CDR2: SSHAT and FNYEAQ (reference sequence). This CDR3 comprises 17 residues. Using immunoSEQ multiplex PCR, the repertoire was profiled, and TCRdb retains in-frame clones only, with some absent. This table holds over 30,000 clones, 70% to 90% found once. Regarding this clone: Its cognate antigen is unknown.

Findings of the study overall: Median detection of top 100 tumor clones in adjacent lung was about 52 clones. Sequencing involved a lone tumor region, leaving heterogeneity possible.

The V call is TRBV7-7, the J call TRBJ2-2, with 12 bases aligning to TRBD2. Material: peripheral blood mononuclear cells, obtained before any cancer treatment. The clonotype originates from a male donor older than 55 with stage II lung adenocarcinoma. This CDR3 reads CASSPLAGGAGTGELFF. The CDR3, as DNA: TGTGCCAGCAGCCCCCTAGCGGGAGGGGCTGGCACCGGGGAGCTGTTTTTT.